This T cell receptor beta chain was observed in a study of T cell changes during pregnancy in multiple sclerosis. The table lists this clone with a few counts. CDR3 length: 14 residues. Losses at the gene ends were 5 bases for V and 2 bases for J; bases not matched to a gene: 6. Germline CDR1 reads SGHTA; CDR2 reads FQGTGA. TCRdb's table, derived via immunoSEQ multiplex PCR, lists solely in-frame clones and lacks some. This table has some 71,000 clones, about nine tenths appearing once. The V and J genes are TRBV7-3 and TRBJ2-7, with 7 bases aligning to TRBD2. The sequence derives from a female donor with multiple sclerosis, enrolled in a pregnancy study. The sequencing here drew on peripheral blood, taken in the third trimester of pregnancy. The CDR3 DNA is TGTGCCAGCAGCCCGACCGGGACTACCTACGAGCAGTACTTC. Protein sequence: CASSPTGTTYEQYF.